There are a few counts of the clone carrying this T cell receptor beta chain. RNA was extracted and reverse transcribed into cDNA as the sequencing template. Data came from immunoSEQ multiplex PCR; TCRdb stores just in-frame clones and leaves some out. The sample gives about 180,000 clones, about half of which show up once; around 10% is in the top ten. The treatment: oral pan-JAK inhibitor, 5-10 mg twice daily. These data come from a study of CD8+ T cells in alopecia areata. Whole-study context: Treated patients were dosed with oral tofacitinib, taking 5 to 10 mg twice daily. Percentage of affected scalp area was the basis on which treated patients' severity was scored.

Germline-derived CDR1 and CDR2 are MNHEY and SMNVEV (reference sequence). The CDR3 contains 14 residues. J gave up 6 bases and V 6 bases, and 5 bases lay outside the gene matches. The clonotype was recovered from a human donor with alopecia areata. The chain is built from TRBV27 and TRBJ2-1; 10 bases are shared with TRBD2. The sample in question was CD8+ T cells sorted from blood, obtained at week 52, from a patient treated with tofacitinib. DNA for the CDR3: TGTGCCAGCAGACTAGCGGGGCTTGTCAATGAGCAGTTCTTC. Protein: CASRLAGLVNEQFF.